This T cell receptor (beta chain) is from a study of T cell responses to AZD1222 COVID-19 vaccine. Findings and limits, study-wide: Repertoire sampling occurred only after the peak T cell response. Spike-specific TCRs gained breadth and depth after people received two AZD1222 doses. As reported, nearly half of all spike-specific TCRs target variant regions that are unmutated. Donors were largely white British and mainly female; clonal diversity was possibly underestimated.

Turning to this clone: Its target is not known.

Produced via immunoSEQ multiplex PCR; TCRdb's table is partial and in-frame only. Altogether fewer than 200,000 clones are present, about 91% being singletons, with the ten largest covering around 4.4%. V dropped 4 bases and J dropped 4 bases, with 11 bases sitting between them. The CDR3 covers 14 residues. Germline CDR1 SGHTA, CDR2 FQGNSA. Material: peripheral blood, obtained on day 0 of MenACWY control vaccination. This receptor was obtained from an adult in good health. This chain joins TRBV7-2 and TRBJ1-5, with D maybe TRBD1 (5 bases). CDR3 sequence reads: CASSSGFRNQPQHF. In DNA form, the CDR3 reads TGTGCCAGCAGCTCAGGGTTTAGAAATCAGCCCCAGCATTTT.